This paragraph covers one T cell receptor (beta chain) sequence. This clonotype was seen many times. Its antigen specificity is not known. The sample holds no much larger clone one base away, and base qualities are not on file. The sample belongs to a study of spatial heterogeneity in lung cancer (dated by TCRdb to about 2019). Concerning the study at large: Donors were over 60 patients with early-stage, untreated non-small cell lung cancer from the lung TRACERx cohort. Follow-up PBMC samples were sequenced whenever available, and the median time to follow-up was roughly 2 years after resection. Beta-chain transcripts were consistently detected in greater numbers than alpha-chain transcripts, which likely reflects a higher abundance of beta-chain transcripts. In the raw uncorrected reads, each unique combination of TCR and UMI appeared more than ten times on average. In non-small cell lung cancer, the study quantitatively compared TCR alpha and beta repertoires across several tumor regions, matched nontumor lung, and blood. Nonsynonymous mutation counts, determined by whole-exome sequencing of tumor tissue, were related to TCR repertoire features. Both alpha and beta chains were TCR-sequenced in samples taken at surgery, namely 220 tumor regions, 62 to 65 matched nontumor lung samples and approximately 58 PBMC samples.

Library creation used 5' RACE. The sample was run on a NextSeq 500. In the TCR library protocol, a unique molecular identifier was attached to each TCR cDNA molecule so that PCR and sequencing errors could be corrected. In the source study's methods: TCR identification, UMI-based error correction and CDR3 extraction were all carried out with Decombinator tools. TCRs above a frequency of 2 per 1,000, corresponding to the top 1% of the tumor frequency distribution, were defined as expanded. Renyi diversity was computed with the R vegan package after each repertoire had been subsampled 100 times to 5,000 TCRs. CDR3 similarity networks were built from amino acid triplet string-kernel similarity, with CDR3s being connected when pairwise similarity was above 0.82. TCRdb took the public reads, trimmed them with fastp at Q25, ran MiXCR for clone calling and kept in-frame beta chains. Rows with a matching CDR3 protein are joined into one entry that keeps the most common DNA and genes. The V and J calls shown here were made by TCRdb, not taken from the authors' results. Within this sample are about 52,000 distinct CDR3 sequences, with more than 6.5% of them counted one time only. Approximately 35% of the sample is taken by the ten largest.

The sample's time point, from its label and the paper: blood at routine non-recurrence follow-up after resection. TCR sequencing used whole RNA extracted from tumor and nontumor lung tissue, or from cryopreserved PBMC samples, without cell sorting. Only patients for whom sufficient RNA was available from at least two tumor regions were selected for TCR sequencing. What the authors observed across the whole study: Ubiquitous expanded tumor TCRs showed up in blood more often at tumor resection than at routine follow-up. Additional single-cell paired TCR alpha and beta sequencing was considered necessary to confirm, at a functional level, the hypothesis that regional TCRs recognize regional mutations. Comparisons of baseline and follow-up blood repertoires included only approximately 13 patients.

Specimen: PBMCs, collected at follow-up. The source of this sequence is a female donor with early-stage non-small cell lung cancer.

The DNA reads as follows: TGCGCCAGCAGCTCAGGACAGGGGGAAAGCGAGCAGTACTTC. The resulting protein is CASSSGQGESEQYF. Recombination connected TRBV5-1 to TRBJ2-7, with TRBD1 matching 10 junction bases. The CDR3 covers 14 residues, taking in both the cysteine and the phenylalanine. Just CDR3 DNA is preserved here, 42 bases in frame from base 1. V lost 3 bases and J lost 6 bases, and the count of bases not matched to a germline gene is 6. CDR1 and CDR2 are read off the germline V gene as SGHRS and YFSETQ.